The 5 T cell receptor beta chains reported below all come from one sample, sequenced in a study of T cells of healthy individuals. Via MiXCR, TCRdb re-called the 5' RACE reads, giving one row per CDR3 protein. This table has about 96,000 distinct CDR3 sequences, roughly 18% appearing once. These receptors were obtained from a human donor in good health.

This sequence joins TRBV12-3 or TRBV12-4 and TRBJ1-4; no definite D call. This CDR3 has 12 amino acids. V was pared by 6 bases and J by 7 bases, with 9 bases between. CDR3 nucleotide sequence: TGTGCCAGCAGCCAAAACTTTGAAAAACTGTTTTTT. Protein: CASSQNFEKLFF.

This clonotype was detected a few times. The rearrangement uses TRBV28 and TRBJ1-6, with D possibly TRBD1 on 5 matching bases. Per the germline V gene, CDR1 is MDHEN and CDR2 is SYDVKM. The CDR3 has 14 amino acids. With 4 bases removed from V and 7 bases from J, the gap between germline ends came to 11 bases. Here the CDR3 DNA reads TGTGCCAGCAGTTGGGGGGGGGAGAATTCACCCCTCCACTTT. It encodes CASSWGGENSPLHF.

This clonotype was seen at least ten times. This rearrangement joins TRBV12-3 or TRBV12-4 to TRBJ1-5; tentative D call: TRBD1 (6 bases). Trimming removed 6 bases at V and 7 bases at J, with 10 bases between. The CDR3 contains 12 residues. CDR3 region: CASRQGRQPQHF. CDR3 sequence (DNA): TGTGCCAGCAGACAGGGCAGGCAGCCCCAGCATTTT.

The chain joins TRBV4-1 to TRBJ2-7, with D possibly being TRBD1 (6 bases). CDR1 and CDR2 (germline): MGHRA, YSYEKL. The CDR3 is made up of 14 amino acids. V lost 4 bases and J 0 bases, leaving 10 bases between the germline ends. CDR3 DNA: TGCGCCAGCAGCCCGCAGGGGAGCTCCTACGAGCAGTACTTC. It is translated as CASSPQGSSYEQYF.

The chain joins TRBV20-1 to TRBJ2-1; D remains ambiguous. The CDR3 is 17 amino acids. The germline V gene encodes CDR1 DFQATT and CDR2 SNEGSKA (reference sequence). Trimming removed 0 bases from V and 0 bases from J, with 15 bases in between. This CDR3 is CSARDPGEAASYNEQFF. The DNA of the CDR3 is TGCAGTGCTAGAGATCCGGGCGAGGCAGCCTCCTACAATGAGCAGTTCTTC.